This T cell receptor (beta chain) stems from a study of shared clonotypes between healthy human individuals. Study context: Samples came from two female and three male donors aged 18 to 49.

The CDR3 has 15 residues. V was clipped by 5 bases and J by 2 bases; unmatched bases: 5. Per the germline V gene, CDR1 is SNHLY and CDR2 is FYNNEI. TCRdb keeps only in-frame clones here, not all; method: immunoSEQ multiplex PCR. This table has about 2.3 million clones, 85% to 95% appearing once. The chain recombines TRBV2 with TRBJ1-3, with 8 bases aligning to TRBD1. Sequencing was performed on naive CD4+ T cells from PBMCs. Subset given: CD45RA+ positively selected. This TCR derives from a man between 18 and 35 years old in good health. Some clones in this sample may be carry-over from other donors' samples. This chain's CDR3 is CASSTRTGTGNTIYF. The CDR3 nucleotides read TGTGCCAGCAGTACCCGGACAGGGACTGGAAACACCATATATTTT.